One sample yielded the 25 T cell receptor beta chains listed below, sequenced in a study of T cells after somatic rescue of genetic block. Sequencing used immunoSEQ multiplex PCR; TCRdb keeps in-frame clones, though not all of them. Of over 55,000 clones detected, about 91% appear once; the ten largest clones hold around 3%. Sample: peripheral blood mononuclear cells (PBMCs). The origin of the receptors is a man aged 35 to 55.

This rearrangement joins TRBV27 to TRBJ1-5; D remains unclear. Trimming cost V 4 bases and J 4 bases, with 5 bases left between them. There are 12 residues in the CDR3. The germline V gene encodes CDR1 MNHEY and CDR2 SMNVEV (reference sequence). The chain's CDR3 is CASSSGNQPQHF. The CDR3 DNA reads as TGTGCCAGCAGTTCGGGGAATCAGCCCCAGCATTTT.

V gene TRBV10-3 combines with J gene TRBJ1-2; 9 bases line up with TRBD1. The CDR3 extends over 15 amino acids. Germline CDR1 is ENHRY and CDR2 is SYGVKD. V shed 6 bases, J shed 1 base, and the junction held 6 bases outside the gene matches. This chain's CDR3 is CAIRDRGVLNYGYTF. DNA of the CDR3: TGTGCCATCAGGGACAGGGGAGTTCTTAACTATGGCTACACCTTC.

The CDR3 sequence: CSAGELTGELFF. The CDR3 DNA follows: TGCAGCGCCGGAGAGTTGACCGGGGAGCTGTTTTTT. The V and J genes are TRBV29-1 and TRBJ2-2, with D unresolved. The CDR3 runs to 12 residues. Trimming pared 7 bases from V and 5 bases from J, leaving 11 bases between. CDR1 is SQVTM, CDR2 ANQGSEA, per germline.

This chain uses TRBV5-3 with TRBJ1-2, with TRBD1 identical over 10 bases. TRBV5-3 falls under the ORF class, with uncertain function. Unmatched junction bases numbered 7, after V lost 4 bases and J lost 4 bases. The CDR3 length is 15 residues. The CDR3 spells CARSIGTGARYGYTF. The DNA for the CDR3 is TGTGCCAGAAGCATCGGGACAGGGGCTCGCTATGGCTACACCTTC.

The sample holds one count of this clone. This chain links TRBV27 with TRBJ2-7; 7 nucleotides align to TRBD2. The CDR3 sequence is 13 residues long. Germline CDR1 MNHEY, CDR2 SMNVEV (reference sequence). The J segment lost 11 bases and the V segment lost 2 bases, leaving 9 bases of the junction unmatched. CDR3 nucleotides: TGTGCCAGCAGTTTAAATTCCGGCCGGGGGGAGTACTTC. Residues: CASSLNSGRGEYF.

This rearrangement joins TRBV4-1 to TRBJ2-7, with D possibly TRBD2 on 6 matching bases. V was pared by 4 bases and J by 1 base, with 14 bases between. The CDR3 covers 15 residues. Germline V gene lookup returns CDR1 MGHRA and CDR2 YSYEKL. CDR3 sequence reads: CASSPQGRGSYEQYF. CDR3 nucleotides: TGCGCCAGCAGCCCCCAAGGGCGGGGTTCCTACGAGCAGTACTTC.

This chain joins TRBV5-1 and TRBJ1-2; D may be TRBD1 (5 bases). From germline, CDR1 is SGHRS and CDR2 YFSETQ. V was shortened by 1 base and J by 8 bases, with 18 bases between the two germline ends. The CDR3 is 15 amino acids. The CDR3 is CASSLNAGTALGYTF. The CDR3 bases are TGCGCCAGCAGCTTGAATGCAGGGACCGCTTTAGGCTACACCTTC. Looking up the rest from reference TRBV5-1 and TRBJ1-2 gives the full variable domain: KAGVTQTPRYLIKTRGQQVTLSCSPISGHRSVSWYQQTPGQGLQFLFEYFSETQRNKGNFPGRFSGRQFSNSRSEMNVSTLELGDSALYLCASSLNAGTALGYTFGSGTRLTVV.

The chain couples TRBV4-1 to TRBJ2-5; no definite D call. V dropped 1 base and J dropped 4 bases, with 13 bases sitting between them. Germline V gives CDR1 MGHRA, CDR2 YSYEKL. The CDR3 runs 15 residues. This chain's CDR3 is CASSQVAGTPETQYF. As DNA, the CDR3 is TGCGCCAGCAGCCAAGTAGCAGGCACCCCAGAGACCCAGTACTTC.

Only one count was recorded for this clone. CDR3 DNA: TGTGCCATCAACAACGGGGGGACTAGCGGCTCCTACGAGCAGTACTTC. Its protein product is CAINNGGTSGSYEQYF. This chain uses TRBV10-3 with TRBJ2-7, with TRBD2 matching over 11 bases. Losses at the gene ends were 7 bases for V and 0 bases for J; bases not matched to a gene: 8. CDR3 size: 16 residues. Germline V lookup: CDR1 ENHRY, CDR2 SYGVKD.

The rearrangement joins TRBV7-9 to TRBJ2-1, with TRBD2 matching over 10 bases. J lost 6 bases, V lost 3 bases, and 11 bases had no gene match. This CDR3 is built from 17 residues. Per the germline V gene, CDR1 is SEHNR and CDR2 is FQNEAQ (reference sequence). The DNA for the CDR3 is TGTGCCAGCAGCTTCGTTGTGTCGAGCGGGAGGGGCAATGAGCAGTTCTTC. Translated: CASSFVVSSGRGNEQFF.

Points on this clone: The junction and the germline gene differ at one end; a read error may be behind it. The V and J genes are TRBV7-7 and TRBJ2-5; 8 bases are shared with TRBD1. The germline V gene has CDR1 SSHAT and CDR2 FNYEAQ (reference sequence). The CDR3 contains 13 residues. The CDR3 coding sequence is TGTGCTAGCAGTACAGGGGGTGAGGAGACCCAGTACTTC. Amino acids: CASSTGGEETQYF.

This rearrangement joins TRBV9 to TRBJ2-2; TRBD1 might be the D (6 bases). V was shortened by 3 bases and J by 0 bases, with 12 bases between the two germline ends. This CDR3 has 16 amino acids. Germline CDR1 and CDR2: SGDLS and YYNGEE. The chain's CDR3 is CASSAPTGANTGELFF. The CDR3, as DNA: TGTGCCAGCAGCGCTCCGACAGGTGCGAACACCGGGGAGCTGTTTTTT. Looking up the rest from reference TRBV9 and TRBJ2-2 gives the full variable domain: DSGVTQTPKHLITATGQRVTLRCSPRSGDLSVYWYQQSLDQGLQFLIQYYNGEERAKGNILERFSAQQFPDLHSELNLSSLELGDSALYFCASSAPTGANTGELFFGEGSRLTVL.

The chain couples TRBV7-9 to TRBJ2-2, with 7 nucleotides matching TRBD1. This CDR3 contains 14 residues. CDR1 is SEHNR and CDR2 is FQNEAQ in the germline V gene (reference sequence). Trimming cost V 7 bases and J 2 bases; bases outside gene matches: 4. CDR3 in amino acids: CASNRDRNTGELFF. The CDR3 DNA reads as TGTGCCAGCAACCGGGACAGAAACACCGGGGAGCTGTTTTTT.

The rearrangement joins TRBV7-6 to TRBJ2-7; possible D gene TRBD2, 6 bases. Germline assignment: CDR1 SGHVS and CDR2 FNYEAQ. This CDR3 spans 16 amino acids. V was trimmed by 4 bases and J by 2 bases, leaving 18 bases between them. CDR3 residues: CASSSSPYRRAYEQYF. CDR3 DNA: TGTGCCAGCAGCTCGAGCCCTTACCGGAGGGCCTACGAGCAGTACTTC.

The chain recombines TRBV5-5 with TRBJ1-2, with TRBD1 matching over 11 bases. The CDR3 runs 13 residues. Trimming took 3 bases from V and 8 from J; bases not matched to a gene: 3. Germline V CDR1 and CDR2: SGHKS, YYEKEE (reference sequence). CDR3 sequence: CASSSDRGLGYTF. Here the CDR3 DNA reads TGTGCCAGCAGCTCGGACAGGGGGCTAGGCTACACCTTC.

This chain connects TRBV27 to TRBJ2-7; 11 nucleotides match TRBD1. Germline loops: CDR1 MNHEY, CDR2 SMNVEV (reference sequence). The CDR3 has 15 residues. V was clipped by 2 bases and J by 6 bases; unmatched bases: 6. The CDR3 region has the DNA TGTGCCAGCAGTTTAACCGGGACAGGGGGTTTCGAGCAGTACTTC. Its translation: CASSLTGTGGFEQYF.

The chain uses TRBV5-1 and TRBJ2-1; D is perhaps TRBD2 (6 bases). V was cut by 4 bases and J by 5 bases, with 16 bases left in between. The CDR3 has 15 residues. Germline lookup yields CDR1 SGHRS and CDR2 YFSETQ. DNA of the CDR3: TGCGCCAGCAGCCCTCCCGCGGGGAGGAACAATGAGCAGTTCTTC. Encoded protein: CASSPPAGRNNEQFF.

V gene TRBV11-2 combines with J gene TRBJ2-1; either TRBD1 or TRBD2 may supply D (5 bases each). The CDR3 extends over 13 amino acids. CDR1 and CDR2 (germline): SGHAT, FQNNGV. V was pared by 0 bases and J by 12 bases, with 12 bases between. CDR3 sequence reads: CASSLDGTLSQFF. In DNA, the CDR3 is TGTGCCAGCAGCTTAGATGGGACCCTTTCGCAGTTCTTC.

J is TRBJ2-2 and V is TRBV6-6; D may be TRBD1 (5 bases). Trimming shortened V by 6 bases and J by 1 base, and 9 bases separated the two germline ends. The CDR3 runs 14 residues. Germline V CDR1 and CDR2: MNHNY, SVGAGI (reference sequence). The CDR3 DNA follows: TGTGCCAGCAGCCAAGGACAGAACACCGGGGAGCTGTTTTTT. As protein: CASSQGQNTGELFF.

The chain is built from TRBV7-9 and TRBJ2-3; unclear D gene. The germline gives CDR1 SEHNR, CDR2 FQNEAQ (reference sequence). The ends were cut back, 1 base at V and 4 bases at J, with 9 bases in the middle. This CDR3 has 14 residues. As DNA, the CDR3 is TGTGCCAGCAGCTTAGGAGCCGGAGCAGATACGCAGTATTTT. Translation gives CASSLGAGADTQYF.

As DNA, the CDR3 is TGCGCCAGCAGCTTGGATGGACGGAACAATCAGCCCCAGCATTTT. This sequence encodes CASSLDGRNNQPQHF. J is TRBJ1-5 and V is TRBV5-1; D gene uncertain. The CDR3 spans 15 residues. Per germline, CDR1 SGHRS and CDR2 YFSETQ. Trimming stripped 0 bases from V and 3 bases from J, with 10 bases between.

The chain recombines TRBV7-8 with TRBJ2-1, with TRBD1 as a possible D gene (6 bases). Germline V gives CDR1 SGHVS, CDR2 FQNEAQ. V was shortened by 1 base and J by 2 bases, with 9 bases between the two germline ends. The CDR3 is 15 amino acids. CDR3 sequence (DNA): TGTGCCAGCAGCTTAGTGGGACACACCTACAATGAGCAGTTCTTC. Amino acid sequence: CASSLVGHTYNEQFF.

The genes are TRBV5-8 and TRBJ1-1; D gene uncertain. The CDR3 has 13 residues. V lost 4 bases to trimming and J lost 1 base, with 8 bases between them. The V gene's germline CDR1 is SGHTS and CDR2 YDEGEE. The CDR3, as DNA: TGTGCCAGCAGCCTGTACCCGAACACTGAAGCTTTCTTT. Translation: CASSLYPNTEAFF. The complete variable domain, with remaining parts taken from reference TRBV5-8 and TRBJ1-1, reads EAGVTQSPTHLIKTRGQQATLRCSPISGHTSVYWYQQALGLGLQFLLWYDEGEERNRGNFPPRFSGRQFPNYSSELNVNALELEDSALYLCASSLYPNTEAFFGQGTRLTVV.

The J gene is TRBJ2-7, the V gene TRBV10-3; D possibly corresponds to TRBD1 (6 bases). The V end lost 0 bases, the J end lost 3 bases, and 9 bases lay between the germline ends. This CDR3 comprises 14 residues. Per germline, CDR1 ENHRY and CDR2 SYGVKD. CDR3 protein: CAISESKGDYEQYF. The CDR3 nucleotides are TGTGCCATCAGTGAGTCTAAGGGGGACTACGAGCAGTACTTC.

The genes are TRBV28 and TRBJ2-2; 9 bases match TRBD1. The CDR3 extends over 15 amino acids. Germline V gives CDR1 MDHEN, CDR2 SYDVKM. The trim removed 5 bases at V and 6 bases at J, leaving 7 bases unmatched. The CDR3 DNA sequence: TGTGCCAGCAGTCGACCGGGACAGGGCTCCGGGGAGCTGTTTTTT. Translating it yields CASSRPGQGSGELFF.